Included here is one TCR beta chain sequence, with context. Its target is unknown. The germline V gene has CDR1 SSHAT and CDR2 FNYEAQ (reference sequence). This CDR3 is 13 amino acids long. Naive CD8+ T cells showed a CD45RO-CCR7+CD27+CD95- phenotype. The data originate from a study of CXCR3-negative and CXCR3-positive naive CD8 T cells. Findings of the study overall: Naive cells with CXCR3 showed TRB CDR3s that were more hydrophobic than those in CXCR3-negative naive cells.

In preparing the TRB cDNA libraries, 5' RACE with UMI labels was used. TCRdb reprocessed the 5' RACE reads and keeps a single row for each CDR3 protein, giving no DNA. This sample's table has 130,000 to 150,000 distinct CDR3 sequences. The V gene is TRBV7-7, the J gene TRBJ2-2; lacking DNA, the TRBD1 call made by TCRdb goes unchecked. The sample taken for sequencing was naive CXCR3+ CD8+ T cells from blood. The subset was: CD45RO-CCR7+CD27+CD95- naive CD8+ T cells expressing CXCR3 (TNR3+). The sequence derives from a human donor in good health. Some clones in this sample may be carry-over from other donors' samples. The CDR3 reads CASRPTGIGELFF.